These T cell receptor beta chains were read from a single sample in a study of T cells after yellow fever vaccination. TCRdb processed the 5' RACE reads anew with MiXCR; each CDR3 protein has one entry. The data contain 300,000 to 400,000 distinct CDR3 sequences, 8.5% to 9% of them singletons. Specimen: PBMCs, collected on the day of the first yellow fever vaccination. Every receptor here comes from a man between 18 and 29 years old who received the YFV17D yellow fever vaccine. Each CDR3 is given with its conserved first and last residue. D genes are given only for firm matches. Not all rows give a size; the values are once, few, many and, for expanded clones, a class.

CDR3 protein,CDR3 DNA,J gene,V gene,clone size,D gene
CASSFLSVGELFF,TGTGCCAGCAGTTTCCTTTCCGTCGGGGAGCTGTTTTTT,TRBJ2-2,TRBV12-3/TRBV12-4,NA,NA
CASRGALGQGSYNEQFF,TGCGCCAGCAGGGGGGCTCTGGGGCAGGGCTCCTACAATGAGCAGTTCTTC,TRBJ2-1,TRBV4-1,NA,NA
CASSLRTSPYGYTF,TGTGCCAGCAGCTTGCGAACAAGCCCATATGGCTACACCTTC,TRBJ1-2,TRBV5-6,few,NA
CASSGPDPQGSSYNSPLHF,TGTGCCAGCAGTGGACCCGACCCGCAGGGAAGCTCCTATAATTCACCCCTCCACTTT,TRBJ1-6,TRBV12-3/TRBV12-4,few,NA
CASSHRDRPHIQYF,TGTGCCAGCAGCCACCGGGACAGGCCCCACATTCAGTACTTC,TRBJ2-4,TRBV21-1,NA,NA
CASAVSKEYSGNTIYF,TGTGCCAGTGCAGTTAGTAAAGAATACTCTGGAAACACCATATATTTT,TRBJ1-3,TRBV6-5,few,NA
CSARAVEGYNEQFF,TGCAGTGCTAGAGCCGTCGAGGGGTACAATGAGCAGTTCTTC,TRBJ2-1,TRBV20-1,NA,NA
CASSLDQPRPGDTQYF,TGTGCCAGCAGCTTAGATCAGCCTCGCCCCGGAGATACGCAGTATTTT,TRBJ2-3,TRBV7-8,many,NA
CASSQRQSYEQYF,TGCGCCAGCAGCCAACGACAGTCCTACGAGCAGTACTTC,TRBJ2-7,TRBV4-1,NA,NA
CASSQEIRGPTYF,TGTGCCAGCAGCCAGGAGATTCGGGGACCCACGTACTTC,TRBJ2-5,TRBV14,NA,NA
CATSDQGTGVYNEQFF,TGTGCCACCAGTGACCAGGGGACAGGGGTCTACAATGAGCAGTTCTTC,TRBJ2-1,TRBV24-1,NA,TRBD1
CASSPPGDQPQHF,TGTGCCAGCTCACCACCAGGGGATCAGCCCCAGCATTTT,TRBJ1-5,TRBV18,few,NA
CASGLAIGELFF,TGTGCCAGTGGACTAGCGATCGGGGAGCTGTTTTTT,TRBJ2-2,TRBV6-2/TRBV6-3,few,TRBD2
CASSFERYSPLHF,TGTGCCAGCAGCTTTGAGCGATATTCACCCCTCCACTTT,TRBJ1-6,TRBV5-4,few,NA
CASSLNTGLKAFF,TGTGCCAGCAGCTTAAACACAGGACTGAAAGCTTTCTTT,TRBJ1-1,TRBV7-9,few,NA
CASSQFGQVYNEQFF,TGCGCCAGCAGCCAATTCGGACAGGTTTACAATGAGCAGTTCTTC,TRBJ2-1,TRBV4-3,NA,TRBD1
CASSLGVGPHNQPQHF,TGTGCCAGCAGCTTAGGGGTGGGCCCCCACAATCAGCCCCAGCATTTT,TRBJ1-5,TRBV7-2,NA,NA
CASSLTGAAYEQYF,TGTGCCAGCAGTCTCACAGGGGCGGCCTACGAGCAGTACTTC,TRBJ2-7,TRBV27,few,TRBD1
CASSFRQGTHSPLLF,TGTGCCAGCAGTTTTCGGCAGGGGACCCATTCACCCCTCCTCTTT,TRBJ1-6,TRBV12-3/TRBV12-4,NA,NA
CASRAGTGLYGYTF,TGTGCCAGTAGGGCCGGGACAGGGCTCTATGGCTACACCTTC,TRBJ1-2,TRBV19,many,TRBD1
CASAQTSGGTQYF,TGTGCCAGCGCCCAGACTAGCGGGGGGACCCAGTACTTC,TRBJ2-5,TRBV11-3,many,TRBD2
CASSGTGRYEKLFF,TGTGCCAGCAGTGGGACAGGGAGATATGAAAAACTGTTTTTT,TRBJ1-4,TRBV27,few,TRBD1
CASSPPLHREGVENIQYF,TGCGCCAGCAGTCCTCCCCTGCACAGGGAGGGAGTGGAAAACATTCAGTACTTC,TRBJ2-4,TRBV4-3,NA,NA
CASSFGLAPGSTYLNNEQFF,TGCGCCAGCAGCTTCGGTTTAGCCCCGGGATCCACATATTTAAACAATGAGCAGTTCTTC,TRBJ2-1,TRBV5-1,many,NA
CASSPDRGRETQYF,TGCGCCAGCAGCCCGGACAGGGGGCGTGAGACCCAGTACTTC,TRBJ2-5,TRBV5-1,many,TRBD1
CASTPGIRGGSYEQYF,TGTGCCAGCACTCCCGGGATACGGGGAGGGTCCTACGAGCAGTACTTC,TRBJ2-7,TRBV12-3/TRBV12-4,NA,TRBD2
CASSLDPSSNQPQHF,TGCGCCAGCAGCTTGGACCCTAGTAGCAATCAGCCCCAGCATTTT,TRBJ1-5,TRBV5-1,few,NA
CASSQEQEYEQYF,TGCGCCAGCAGCCAAGAACAAGAGTACGAGCAGTACTTC,TRBJ2-7,TRBV4-3,NA,NA
CASSSLIAGGTDTQYF,TGTGCCAGCAGCTCCCTAATAGCGGGGGGGACAGATACGCAGTATTTT,TRBJ2-3,TRBV5-5,many,TRBD2
CATSRGGGWDTQYF,TGTGCCACCAGCCGTGGGGGAGGGTGGGATACGCAGTATTTT,TRBJ2-3,TRBV15,many,TRBD2
CSAPPGRAGDTQYF,TGCAGTGCTCCACCGGGACGGGCTGGAGATACGCAGTATTTT,TRBJ2-3,TRBV20-1,NA,NA
CASSQDSTGDIPLANYGYTF,TGTGCCAGCAGCCAAGATTCGACAGGGGATATTCCCTTAGCTAACTATGGCTACACCTTC,TRBJ1-2,TRBV3-1,few,TRBD1
CASSHRLAGDLGNEQFF,TGCGCCAGCAGCCACCGGCTAGCGGGGGACCTAGGCAATGAGCAGTTCTTC,TRBJ2-1,TRBV4-3,NA,TRBD2
CPSSPINRNTEAFF,TGTCCCAGCAGCCCTATTAACCGGAACACTGAAGCTTTCTTT,TRBJ1-1,TRBV5-4,NA,NA
CASSRLTSGGTDTQYF,TGTGCCAGCAGTCGGCTTACTAGCGGAGGAACAGATACGCAGTATTTT,TRBJ2-3,TRBV12-3/TRBV12-4,many,TRBD2
CSVTYREETQYF,TGCAGCGTTACATACAGGGAAGAGACCCAGTACTTC,TRBJ2-5,TRBV29-1,many,NA
CASSLWSGGLGDTQYF,TGCGCCAGCAGCTTGTGGAGCGGGGGGCTTGGAGATACGCAGTATTTT,TRBJ2-3,TRBV5-1,few,TRBD2
CASSAQGANTEAFF,TGTGCCAGCAGTGCCCAGGGAGCGAACACTGAAGCTTTCTTT,TRBJ1-1,TRBV2,NA,NA
CASLGQSLDLYHF,TGTGCCAGCCTTGGACAGTCTCTCGACCTGTACCACTTT,TRBJ1-6,TRBV2,few,NA
CSADEREGTNEKLFF,TGCAGTGCTGATGAGAGGGAAGGGACTAATGAAAAACTGTTTTTT,TRBJ1-4,TRBV20-1,few,NA
CASSQDGGLNTEAFF,TGCGCCAGCAGCCAAGATGGGGGTCTGAACACTGAAGCTTTCTTT,TRBJ1-1,TRBV4-3,few,NA
CASSPSGVGVKDTQYF,TGTGCCAGCAGCCCCTCGGGGGTGGGCGTCAAAGATACGCAGTATTTT,TRBJ2-3,TRBV3-1,NA,NA
CSARKVGDPWDTQYF,TGCAGTGCTAGGAAGGTGGGGGACCCCTGGGATACGCAGTATTTT,TRBJ2-3,TRBV20-1,NA,NA
CASSLGALDEQYF,TGTGCCAGCAGTCTCGGGGCCCTGGACGAGCAGTACTTC,TRBJ2-7,TRBV6-1,few,NA
CASSFIARGEGPQHF,TGTGCCAGCAGTTTTATTGCCAGGGGAGAAGGGCCCCAGCATTTT,TRBJ1-5,TRBV12-3/TRBV12-4,NA,NA